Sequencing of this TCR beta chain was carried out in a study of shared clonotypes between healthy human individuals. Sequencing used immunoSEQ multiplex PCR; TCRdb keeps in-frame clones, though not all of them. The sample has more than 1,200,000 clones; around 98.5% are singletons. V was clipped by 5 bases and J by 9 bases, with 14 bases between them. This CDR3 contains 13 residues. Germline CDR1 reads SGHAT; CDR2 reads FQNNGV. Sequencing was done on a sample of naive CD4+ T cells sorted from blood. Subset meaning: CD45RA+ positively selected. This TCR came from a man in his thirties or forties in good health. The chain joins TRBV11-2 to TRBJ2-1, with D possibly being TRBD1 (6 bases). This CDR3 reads CASSTIQGVEQFF. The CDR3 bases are TGTGCCAGCAGCACGATACAGGGCGTTGAGCAGTTCTTC.